The next 26 T cell receptor beta chains were all read from a single sample in a study of blood T cell repertoires in COVID-19. Profiling relied on immunoSEQ multiplex PCR, and the TCRdb table lists in-frame clones only, not all of them. The sample has roughly 230,000 clones; approximately 85% are singletons. Specimen: peripheral blood. These receptors were collected from a man in his fifties or sixties with COVID-19, enrolled during active disease.

This clone was detected only a few times. The chain recombines TRBV5-4 with TRBJ2-7, with 14 positions matching TRBD2. Germline-derived CDR1 and CDR2 are SGHNT and YYREEE (reference sequence). V trimming: 4 bases; J trimming: 0 bases; junction bases outside the gene matches: 12. The CDR3 is made up of 19 amino acids. In nucleotides, the CDR3 is TGTGCCAGCAGCGCCCCGGGACTAGCGGGGGAAGTGGGCTCCTACGAGCAGTACTTC. Translating it yields CASSAPGLAGEVGSYEQYF.

There are a few counts of this clone. V usage is TRBV11-2 and J usage is TRBJ1-1; no reliable D call. Germline assignment: CDR1 SGHAT and CDR2 FQNNGV. The CDR3 extends over 13 amino acids. Trimming took off 4 bases at V and 0 bases at J, with 6 bases between the two ends. CDR3 amino acids: CASSSQMNTEAFF. In nucleotides, the CDR3 is TGTGCCAGCAGCTCCCAGATGAACACTGAAGCTTTCTTT.

The J gene is TRBJ2-5, the V gene TRBV5-1; possibly TRBD2 for D (5 bases). The CDR3 totals 13 residues. V shed 0 bases and J shed 9 bases, with 12 bases lying between them. The germline CDR1 and CDR2 sequences are SGHRS and YFSETQ. CDR3 sequence reads: CASSLDMDGAQYF. In DNA, the CDR3 is TGCGCCAGCAGCTTGGACATGGACGGGGCCCAGTACTTC.

The chain couples TRBV5-1 to TRBJ2-6, with TRBD1 matching 7 bases. CDR3 length equals 16 residues. V gave up 6 bases and J gave up 1 base; unmatched junction bases: 7. The germline V gene has CDR1 SGHRS and CDR2 YFSETQ. The CDR3 nucleotides read TGCGCCAGCACCCCGGGACAGTCATCTGGGGCCAACGTCCTGACTTTC. This codes for CASTPGQSSGANVLTF.

In regard to this clone: Different DNA sequences within this sample yield the same CDR3. The chain carries TRBV6-5 and TRBJ2-7; D is perhaps TRBD1 (6 bases). Deletions cut 0 bases from V and 1 base from J, with 7 bases between. From germline, CDR1 is MNHEY and CDR2 SVGAGI. This CDR3 region has 14 residues. As DNA, the CDR3 is TGTGCCAGCAGTTACTCGGACAGATCCTACGAGCAGTACTTC. Translating gives CASSYSDRSYEQYF.

CDR3 sequence (DNA): TGCGCCAGCAGCCAAGAAGCAGGGCCCAATTCACCCCTCCACTTT. Encoded protein: CASSQEAGPNSPLHF. The chain recombines TRBV4-1 with TRBJ1-6, with a possible D match to TRBD1 (5 bases). The V end was cut by 0 bases, the J end by 7 bases, with 10 bases between. CDR1 is MGHRA and CDR2 is YSYEKL in the germline V gene. The CDR3 is made up of 15 amino acids.

The chain uses TRBV2 and TRBJ2-1, with 10 bases matching TRBD2. V was pared by 1 base and J by 5 bases, with 2 bases of the junction left unmatched. This CDR3 is 15 amino acids long. Germline loops: CDR1 SNHLY, CDR2 FYNNEI. Here the CDR3 DNA reads TGTGCCAGCAGTGAAGAGCGGGGGGGCCACAATGAGCAGTTCTTC. It codes for CASSEERGGHNEQFF.

J is TRBJ1-6 and V is TRBV2; perhaps TRBD1 as D (5 bases). V lost 8 bases, J lost 7 bases, and 15 bases lay in between. Germline assignment: CDR1 SNHLY and CDR2 FYNNEI. The CDR3 extends over 14 amino acids. This CDR3 is CASAVRRDNSPLHF. CDR3 in DNA: TGTGCCAGCGCGGTACGGAGGGACAATTCACCCCTCCACTTT.

This clone was recorded a few times. The genes are TRBV28 and TRBJ1-2, with 7 bases matching TRBD1. Germline V gene sequence: CDR1 MDHEN, CDR2 SYDVKM. The CDR3 loop spans 16 amino acids. With 6 bases clipped from V and 7 bases from J, the junction kept 17 bases outside the gene matches. This chain's CDR3 is CASSLYARQGATGYTF. The CDR3 DNA follows: TGTGCCAGCAGCCTTTACGCTCGACAGGGAGCTACTGGCTACACCTTC.

The rearrangement links TRBV6-2 or TRBV6-3 to TRBJ2-7; 12 positions match TRBD2. Per germline, CDR1 MNHEY and CDR2 SVGEGT. With 5 bases clipped from V and 0 bases from J, the junction kept 8 bases outside the gene matches. CDR3 size: 17 residues. As DNA, the CDR3 is TGTGCCAGCAGTCTGACTAGCGGGGGCCATAGCTCCTACGAGCAGTACTTC. Protein sequence: CASSLTSGGHSSYEQYF.

The chain employs TRBV2 and TRBJ2-7; 8 bases align to TRBD1. CDR3 length: 13 residues. Germline trimming cut 7 bases from V and 7 bases from J; bases unmatched to any gene: 9. Germline V gives CDR1 SNHLY, CDR2 FYNNEI. The CDR3 sequence: CASMKDRVGEQYF. CDR3 sequence (DNA): TGTGCCAGCATGAAGGACAGGGTCGGGGAGCAGTACTTC.

J is TRBJ2-1 and V is TRBV3-1 (or the pseudogene TRBV3-2), with D unresolved. Germline V gene lookup returns CDR1 LGHDT and CDR2 YNNKEL (reference sequence). Trimming took off 4 bases at V and 8 bases at J, with 12 bases between the two ends. The CDR3 sequence is 13 residues long. CDR3 amino acids: CASSRFQYYEQFF. The CDR3 DNA follows: TGTGCCAGCAGCCGGTTCCAATACTATGAGCAGTTCTTC.

The chain carries TRBV6-6 and TRBJ2-1; D may be TRBD2 (5 bases). Trimming shortened V by 6 bases and J by 9 bases, and 9 bases separated the two germline ends. CDR3 length: 11 amino acids. CDR1 and CDR2 from the germline V gene are MNHNY and SVGAGI (reference sequence). The DNA of the CDR3 is TGTGCCAGCAGCCAACGGGGTGAGCAGTTCTTC. This codes for CASSQRGEQFF.

This clone came up once. This sequence joins TRBV7-9 and TRBJ2-7, with 7 bases that match TRBD2. J lost 5 bases, V lost 0 bases, and 1 base had no gene match. The CDR3 has 13 residues. The germline V gene encodes CDR1 SEHNR and CDR2 FQNEAQ (reference sequence). The CDR3 spells CASSLAAGDEQYF. The CDR3 DNA follows: TGTGCCAGCAGCTTAGCGGCGGGGGACGAGCAGTACTTC.

This clone has a single count. The V and J genes are TRBV18 and TRBJ1-6; 9 positions match TRBD1. Trimming cost V 3 bases and J 7 bases; bases outside gene matches: 7. Looked up from germline, CDR1 is KGHSH and CDR2 is LQKENI. CDR3 length: 16 residues. The CDR3 region is CASSPLSDRGNSPLHF. The CDR3 DNA reads TGTGCCAGCTCACCCTTATCAGACAGGGGGAATTCACCCCTCCACTTT.

The chain links TRBV7-9 to TRBJ2-1; 7 nucleotides line up with TRBD1. CDR1 is SEHNR, CDR2 FQNEAQ, per germline (reference sequence). V lost 5 bases and J lost 10; bases outside the gene matches: 11. The CDR3 length is 14 residues. The CDR3 loop reads CASSPNLVTGEQFF. CDR3 DNA sequence: TGTGCCAGCAGCCCGAATTTAGTGACAGGGGAGCAGTTCTTC.

The J gene is TRBJ2-7, the V gene TRBV5-1, with D hard to call. Germline values: CDR1 SGHRS, CDR2 YFSETQ. The CDR3 contains 13 residues. V lost 4 bases to trimming and J lost 3 bases, with 11 bases between them. CDR3 DNA sequence: TGCGCCAGCAGCGGCCTCGAGGTCTACGAGCAGTACTTC. As protein: CASSGLEVYEQYF.

The chain has TRBV30 and TRBJ2-5; 7 bases fit TRBD1. The CDR3 covers 14 residues. CDR1 is GTSNPN and CDR2 is SVGIG in the germline V gene (reference sequence). The V segment lost 0 bases and the J segment 7 bases; nucleotides outside the gene matches: 8. Here the CDR3 DNA reads TGTGCCTGGAGTGTACTTGGGACAGAGGGGACCCAGTACTTC. Its protein product is CAWSVLGTEGTQYF.

V gene TRBV27 combines with J gene TRBJ1-2; 10 bases are a match to TRBD1. CDR1 and CDR2 from the germline V gene are MNHEY and SMNVEV (reference sequence). The ends lost 8 bases at V and 6 bases at J; junction bases unmatched: 12. This CDR3 region has 15 residues. The CDR3 spells CASGDPGQGIDGYTF. DNA of the CDR3: TGTGCCAGCGGGGATCCGGGACAGGGGATCGATGGCTACACCTTC.

V is TRBV7-2 and J is TRBJ2-5; no reliable D call. The V end lost 3 bases, the J end lost 3 bases, and 2 bases lay between the germline ends. Germline V gene sequence: CDR1 SGHTA, CDR2 FQGNSA. The CDR3 totals 11 residues. DNA of the CDR3: TGTGCCAGCAGCTTCAAAGAGACCCAGTACTTC. This encodes CASSFKETQYF. Variable domain in full (rest from reference TRBV7-2 and TRBJ2-5): GAGVSQSPSNKVTEKGKDVELRCDPISGHTALYWYRQSLGQGLEFLIYFQGNSAPDKSGLPSDRFSAERTGGSVSTLTIQRTQQEDSAVYLCASSFKETQYFGPGTRLLVL.

The chain uses TRBV9 and TRBJ2-2, with 9 positions matching TRBD1. Germline V gives CDR1 SGDLS, CDR2 YYNGEE. The CDR3 sequence is 16 residues long. V gave up 1 base and J gave up 7 bases; unmatched junction bases: 8. CDR3 sequence reads: CASSVMDRGRNGELFF. CDR3 nucleotide sequence: TGTGCCAGCAGCGTAATGGACAGGGGAAGGAACGGGGAGCTGTTTTTT.

The chain uses TRBV14 and TRBJ2-3, with a weak D call TRBD2 (5 bases). The germline V gene encodes CDR1 SGHDN and CDR2 FVKESK. This CDR3 is built from 13 residues. V was shortened by 5 bases and J by 1 base, with 7 bases between the two germline ends. Written as DNA, the CDR3 is TGTGCCAGCAGCTTCGGGGGCACAGATACGCAGTATTTT. It is translated as CASSFGGTDTQYF. Using reference TRBV14 and TRBJ2-3 for the parts outside the CDR3, the full variable domain is EAGVTQFPSHSVIEKGQTVTLRCDPISGHDNLYWYRRVMGKEIKFLLHFVKESKQDESGMPNNRFLAERTGGTYSTLKVQPAELEDSGVYFCASSFGGTDTQYFGPGTRLTVL.

V is TRBV7-9 and J is TRBJ1-5; D is unclear. The CDR3 covers 14 residues. The V gene lost 4 bases and the J gene lost 0 bases, with 7 bases spanning the gap. The germline V gene has CDR1 SEHNR and CDR2 FQNEAQ (reference sequence). CDR3 in amino acids: CASSSEFSNQPQHF. In nucleotides, the CDR3 is TGTGCCAGCAGCTCAGAATTTAGCAATCAGCCCCAGCATTTT.

The chain couples TRBV9 to TRBJ2-7, with 7 bases lining up with TRBD1. Germline-derived CDR1 and CDR2 are SGDLS and YYNGEE. The J segment lost 5 bases and the V segment lost 0 bases, leaving 5 bases of the junction unmatched. There are 14 residues in the CDR3. CDR3: CASSVAGGKDEQYF. In DNA form, the CDR3 reads TGTGCCAGCAGCGTAGCAGGGGGTAAGGACGAGCAGTACTTC.

CDR3 sequence reads: CAISQGYNEQFF. CDR3 sequence (DNA): TGTGCCATCAGCCAGGGTTACAATGAGCAGTTCTTC. The chain is built from TRBV10-3 and TRBJ2-1; TRBD1 might be the D (5 bases). This CDR3 is 12 amino acids long. Trimming cost V 6 bases and J 4 bases, with 7 bases left between them. Germline V CDR1 and CDR2: ENHRY, SYGVKD.

The chain joins TRBV6-2 or TRBV6-3 to TRBJ1-1; D uncertain. Germline-derived CDR1 and CDR2 are MNHEY and SVGEGT. V gave up 4 bases and J gave up 4 bases, with 13 bases separating them. The CDR3 loop spans 14 amino acids. The CDR3 sequence: CASSSSVRSTEAFF. CDR3 DNA sequence: TGTGCCAGCAGTTCCTCAGTGAGGAGCACTGAAGCTTTCTTT.